This T cell receptor (beta chain) originates from a study of a mutant IDH1 vaccine in newly diagnosed glioma. For the study at large: Sex distribution of treated patients was approximately 60% male and about 38% female; mean age was about 40 years. Therapy received beforehand was radiotherapy, temozolomide, or both, with most patients given both. Study-wide points: Evidence of vaccine-induced immune responses was documented in about 93% of patients.

In regard to this clone: Its antigen is currently unknown.

TCRdb's copy holds only in-frame clones and misses some; the assay was immunoSEQ multiplex PCR. The table has tens of thousands of clones, approximately 80% seen once. The germline V and J ends were trimmed by 0 bases and 4 bases, with 20 bases remaining between them. Germline assignment: CDR1 SGDLS and CDR2 YYNGEE. The CDR3 is 17 residues long. Time point defined: baseline, week 1 (first vaccination visit). Described treatment: pre-vaccination baseline after standard-of-care therapy. The genes are TRBV9 and TRBJ2-7; D possibly matches TRBD1 or TRBD2 (5 bases each). This TCR was recovered from a man aged 18 to 30 with glioma. Sample: PBMCs, taken from a glioma patient treated with radiotherapy, temozolomide or both. Written as DNA, the CDR3 is TGTGCCAGCAGCGTAGACGAAGAGGGGAACAGTCCTTACGAGCAGTACTTC. It yields the protein CASSVDEEGNSPYEQYF. Together with reference TRBV9 and TRBJ2-7, the CDR3 gives the full variable domain: DSGVTQTPKHLITATGQRVTLRCSPRSGDLSVYWYQQSLDQGLQFLIQYYNGEERAKGNILERFSAQQFPDLHSELNLSSLELGDSALYFCASSVDEEGNSPYEQYFGPGTRLTVT.